Shown below are 28 T cell receptor beta chains from a single sample sequenced in a study of technical replicates of blood from several donors (dated by TCRdb to about 2017). The protocol used for the library was the immunoSEQ multiplex PCR assay. The source is immuneACCESS, and TCRdb retained only in-frame sequences with V and J called. Part of the clones is not carried over; for the studies checked, unresolved V genes explain less than half of this, and the remainder is unexplained. The sample table records more than 60,000 clones; approximately 87% of these occur just once. The ten largest make up roughly 5% of the sample. Sequenced: PBMCs. All receptors derive from a human donor in good health. Some clones in this sample may be carry-over from other donors' samples.

The V gene is TRBV7-3, the J gene TRBJ2-1, with TRBD2 matching 8 bases. The V gene end was trimmed by 2 bases and the J gene end by 4 bases; junction bases not matched to a gene: 7. The CDR3 is made up of 16 amino acids. Germline V lookup: CDR1 SGHTA, CDR2 FQGTGA. CDR3 protein: CASSLGRGGGYNEQFF. CDR3 DNA: TGTGCCAGCAGCTTAGGACGGGGCGGGGGGTACAATGAGCAGTTCTTC.

J is TRBJ1-2 and V is TRBV10-3, with 10 bases that match TRBD1. V lost 7 bases and J lost 3; bases outside the gene matches: 5. Germline CDR1 is ENHRY and CDR2 is SYGVKD. The CDR3 has 14 amino acids. The CDR3: CAINPTGGDYGYTF. The CDR3 DNA sequence: TGTGCCATCAACCCGACAGGGGGCGACTATGGCTACACCTTC.

The chain uses TRBV11-2 and TRBJ2-1; no clear D gene. The V end lost 1 base, the J end lost 8 bases, and 6 bases lay between the germline ends. This CDR3 spans 12 amino acids. CDR1 SGHAT and CDR2 FQNNGV come from the germline V gene. This CDR3 reads CASSLVSYEQFF. The CDR3, as DNA: TGTGCCAGCAGCTTAGTTAGCTATGAGCAGTTCTTC.

This chain links TRBV6-1 with TRBJ2-7, with 12 bases that match TRBD2. Germline V gene lookup returns CDR1 MNHNS and CDR2 SASEGT. CDR3 length equals 15 residues. The ends lost 6 bases at V and 5 bases at J; junction bases unmatched: 8. The CDR3: CASSSTSGSVDEQYF. Here the CDR3 DNA reads TGTGCCAGCAGCTCGACTAGCGGGAGTGTCGACGAGCAGTACTTC.

The chain couples TRBV5-4 to TRBJ2-1; 7 bases are shared with TRBD2. In germline, CDR1 is SGHNT, CDR2 YYREEE (reference sequence). J was trimmed by 9 bases and V by 0 bases; bases with no gene match: 9. CDR3 size: 15 residues. The CDR3 DNA reads as TGTGCCAGCAGCTTGGTTGCGGGAGTAGGAAGTGAGCAGTTCTTC. This codes for CASSLVAGVGSEQFF.

The chain is built from TRBV7-2 and TRBJ2-7; possibly TRBD2 for D (5 bases). This CDR3 is built from 14 residues. Looked up from germline, CDR1 is SGHTA and CDR2 is FQGNSA. The V and J ends lost 5 bases and 6 bases respectively, with 17 bases between them. The CDR3 sequence is CASSPVDRLTEQYF. The CDR3 bases are TGTGCCAGCAGCCCGGTCGACCGACTAACCGAGCAGTACTTC.

This clone showed up just a few times. This rearrangement joins TRBV7-6 to TRBJ2-2; the D is unclear. V was shortened by 6 bases and J by 3 bases, with 11 bases between the two germline ends. This CDR3 spans 14 amino acids. Looked up from germline, CDR1 is SGHVS and CDR2 is FNYEAQ. DNA for the CDR3: TGTGCCAGCAGAGTTCGAGCTGACACCGGGGAGCTGTTTTTT. This encodes CASRVRADTGELFF.

The V gene is TRBV18, the J gene TRBJ1-1, with no clear D. The V and J ends lost 6 bases and 5 bases respectively, with 13 bases between them. Per the germline V gene, CDR1 is KGHSH and CDR2 is LQKENI. The CDR3 has 13 amino acids. Here the CDR3 reads CASSPRLETEAFF. In DNA, the CDR3 is TGTGCCAGCTCGCCCCGTTTAGAGACTGAAGCTTTCTTT.

This chain uses TRBV5-4 with TRBJ2-1; the match to TRBD2 covers 12 bases. This CDR3 has 15 amino acids. The V segment lost 4 bases and the J segment 6 bases; nucleotides outside the gene matches: 5. Germline-derived CDR1 and CDR2 are SGHNT and YYREEE (reference sequence). The CDR3 nucleotides read TGTGCCAGCAGCATCCCTAGCGGGAGGGGCAATGAGCAGTTCTTC. The encoded protein is CASSIPSGRGNEQFF.

The chain couples TRBV10-3 to TRBJ2-2; weak D call: TRBD2 (7 bases). The CDR3 runs 16 residues. Trimming stripped 2 bases from V and 0 bases from J, with 10 bases between. Germline V lookup: CDR1 ENHRY, CDR2 SYGVKD. The CDR3, as DNA: TGTGCCATCAGTGAGAGGGGGGGCTCGAACACCGGGGAGCTGTTTTTT. Amino acids: CAISERGGSNTGELFF.

The V gene is TRBV15, the J gene TRBJ1-4; possible D gene TRBD1, 5 bases. This CDR3 region has 16 residues. CDR1 LNHNV and CDR2 YYDKDF come from the germline V gene (reference sequence). V gave up 0 bases and J gave up 1 base, with 9 bases separating them. CDR3 nucleotides: TGTGCCACCAGCAGAGATGCGGGGGGAACTAATGAAAAACTGTTTTTT. Protein sequence: CATSRDAGGTNEKLFF.

The rearrangement links TRBV4-2 to TRBJ1-6, with 8 bases fitting TRBD1. CDR3 length: 14 residues. The junction had 4 bases not matched to a gene; V was cut back by 2 bases and J by 10 bases. Germline assignment: CDR1 LGHNA and CDR2 YNFKEQ. The CDR3 DNA reads as TGTGCCAGCAGCCAAAAGGACAGGGACTCACCCCTCCACTTT. This gives the protein CASSQKDRDSPLHF.

V usage is TRBV5-6 and J usage is TRBJ2-3, with 9 bases lining up with TRBD2. Germline-derived CDR1 and CDR2 are SGHDT and YYEEEE. CDR3 size: 16 residues. V gave up 4 bases and J gave up 3 bases; unmatched junction bases: 9. CDR3 sequence reads: CASSPWVSGGTDTQYF. CDR3 sequence (DNA): TGTGCCAGCAGCCCCTGGGTTAGCGGGGGTACAGATACGCAGTATTTT.

This chain links TRBV18 with TRBJ2-1, with TRBD2 matching over 7 bases. The CDR3 is 15 amino acids. V lost 1 base, J lost 3 bases, and 3 bases stayed unmatched. CDR1 is KGHSH, CDR2 LQKENI, per germline. CDR3 in amino acids: CASSPRRGDYNEQFF. CDR3 nucleotides: TGTGCCAGCTCACCACGCCGGGGGGACTACAATGAGCAGTTCTTC.

The genes are TRBV5-1 and TRBJ2-7; D possibly corresponds to TRBD2 (5 bases). The ends were cut back, 2 bases at V and 4 bases at J, with 10 bases in the middle. The CDR3 consists of 13 residues. Germline CDR1 reads SGHRS; CDR2 reads YFSETQ. The CDR3 sequence: CASSLPPGYEQYF. The CDR3 nucleotides read TGCGCCAGCAGCTTACCTCCGGGATACGAGCAGTACTTC.

This chain uses TRBV5-1 with TRBJ2-7; 14 positions agree with TRBD2. The CDR3 consists of 20 residues. Germline CDR1 reads SGHRS; CDR2 reads YFSETQ. Trimming at V came to 2 bases and at J to 0 bases, leaving 13 bases not matched to a gene. CDR3 protein: CASSFLGTGTSGGGSYEQYF. CDR3 bases: TGCGCCAGCAGCTTCCTCGGGACCGGGACTAGCGGGGGTGGCTCCTACGAGCAGTACTTC. Full variable domain (rest looked up from reference TRBV5-1 and TRBJ2-7): KAGVTQTPRYLIKTRGQQVTLSCSPISGHRSVSWYQQTPGQGLQFLFEYFSETQRNKGNFPGRFSGRQFSNSRSEMNVSTLELGDSALYLCASSFLGTGTSGGGSYEQYFGPGTRLTVT.

The chain has TRBV27 and TRBJ2-5, with D possibly being TRBD2 (5 bases). CDR3 length equals 16 residues. Germline V gives CDR1 MNHEY, CDR2 SMNVEV (reference sequence). Trimming left V 0 bases short and J 2 bases short, with 13 bases between. CDR3 loop: CASSLSSFRGQETQYF. The CDR3 DNA is TGTGCCAGCAGTTTATCAAGTTTTCGGGGACAAGAGACCCAGTACTTC.

The chain carries TRBV11-2 and TRBJ2-3; 9 bases align to TRBD1. The V and J ends lost 1 base and 4 bases, in that order; junction bases with no gene match: 3. The CDR3 is 15 amino acids. From germline, CDR1 is SGHAT and CDR2 FQNNGV. This CDR3 reads CASSLGTGEADTQYF. CDR3 DNA sequence: TGTGCCAGCAGCTTAGGGACAGGGGAGGCAGATACGCAGTATTTT.

V is TRBV2 and J is TRBJ2-1, with D unclear. This CDR3 has 12 residues. The ends were cut back, 5 bases at V and 12 bases at J, with 14 bases in the middle. Germline lookup yields CDR1 SNHLY and CDR2 FYNNEI. CDR3 sequence reads: CASSRALDPQFF. The CDR3 DNA reads as TGTGCCAGCAGTCGCGCCCTAGACCCGCAGTTCTTC.

The chain combines TRBV5-4 with TRBJ2-7; perhaps TRBD2 as D (5 bases). The length of the CDR3 is 15 residues. The V and J ends lost 5 bases and 3 bases respectively, with 18 bases between them. Germline loops: CDR1 SGHNT, CDR2 YYREEE (reference sequence). In nucleotides, the CDR3 is TGTGCCAGCAGTTCGGGTCGAGGGTATCGCTACGAGCAGTACTTC. It encodes CASSSGRGYRYEQYF.

This clone has only a few counts. V and J are TRBV21-1 and TRBJ2-7; the table's D call, TRBD2, has no DNA check behind it. TRBV21-1 is a pseudogene segment. The CDR3 sequence is 15 residues long. The CDR3 is CASSKVERNPYEQYF. The CDR3 nucleotides are TGTGCCAGCAGCAAAGTTGAGCGGAACCCCTACGAGCAGTACTTC.

The chain combines TRBV6-1 with TRBJ1-1; TRBD1 might be the D (5 bases). In germline, CDR1 is MNHNS, CDR2 SASEGT. The germline V and J ends were trimmed by 5 bases and 6 bases, with 16 bases remaining between them. CDR3 length: 14 amino acids. Written as DNA, the CDR3 is TGTGCCAGCAGTTCCCGACAGTTCAGAGCTGAAGCTTTCTTT. This encodes CASSSRQFRAEAFF.

The gene calls are TRBV5-1 and TRBJ1-1; no reliable D call. This CDR3 is built from 12 residues. CDR1 SGHRS and CDR2 YFSETQ come from the germline V gene. Trimming shortened V by 4 bases and J by 6 bases, and 10 bases separated the two germline ends. CDR3 region: CASSAVNSEAFF. The CDR3 nucleotides are TGCGCCAGCAGCGCGGTAAACTCTGAAGCTTTCTTT.

The chain carries TRBV7-9 and TRBJ2-7, with 10 bases aligning to TRBD2. This CDR3 has 13 amino acids. From germline, CDR1 is SEHNR and CDR2 FQNEAQ (reference sequence). The V and J ends lost 5 bases and 6 bases, in that order; junction bases with no gene match: 4. The CDR3 is CASSPLAGVEQYF. The DNA for the CDR3 is TGTGCCAGCAGCCCTCTAGCGGGAGTCGAGCAGTACTTC. The full variable domain, its missing parts supplied by reference TRBV7-9 and TRBJ2-7, is DTGVSQNPRHKITKRGQNVTFRCDPISEHNRLYWYRQTLGQGPEFLTYFQNEAQLEKSRLLSDRFSAERPKGSFSTLEIQRTEQGDSAMYLCASSPLAGVEQYFGPGTRLTVT.

This clone was counted between two and nine times. This chain connects TRBV9 to TRBJ1-6; D uncertain. The length of the CDR3 is 14 residues. Germline assignment: CDR1 SGDLS and CDR2 YYNGEE. V shed 0 bases and J shed 10 bases, with 11 bases lying between them. The CDR3 here is CASSVGDPGSPLHF. DNA for the CDR3: TGTGCCAGCAGCGTAGGAGACCCGGGGTCACCCCTCCACTTT.

The chain carries TRBV4-1 and TRBJ2-1; 7 nucleotides align to TRBD2. Germline values: CDR1 MGHRA, CDR2 YSYEKL. This CDR3 region has 16 residues. V shed 0 bases, J shed 1 base, and the junction held 3 bases outside the gene matches. The CDR3 bases are TGCGCCAGCAGCCAAGATGGCGGGAGTTCCTACAATGAGCAGTTCTTC. Protein sequence: CASSQDGGSSYNEQFF.

This chain links TRBV18 with TRBJ2-5, with D possibly being TRBD1 (5 bases). The CDR3 is made up of 13 amino acids. With 5 bases removed from V and 1 base from J, the gap between germline ends came to 8 bases. Germline V gene data show CDR1 as KGHSH and CDR2 as LQKENI. The CDR3, as DNA: TGTGCCAGCTCAGTAGGGGCCCAAGAGACCCAGTACTTC. It encodes CASSVGAQETQYF. The whole variable domain, filled in from reference TRBV18 and TRBJ2-5, reads NAGVMQNPRHLVRRRGQEARLRCSPMKGHSHVYWYRQLPEEGLKFMVYLQKENIIDESGMPKERFSAEFPKEGPSILRIQQVVRGDSAAYFCASSVGAQETQYFGPGTRLLVL.

V and J are TRBV5-1 and TRBJ2-5; 8 positions match TRBD2. V was clipped by 4 bases and J by 2 bases; unmatched bases: 4. This CDR3 is 14 amino acids long. The germline gives CDR1 SGHRS, CDR2 YFSETQ. The CDR3 DNA is TGCGCCAGCAGCGTCGGGGGGGAGCAAGAGACCCAGTACTTC. Protein product: CASSVGGEQETQYF.